This TCR beta chain stems from a study of cytomegalovirus exposure and HLA in healthy donors. Comments on this clone: Its target is not known.

Findings of the study overall: There were over 150 TCR beta chains listed as cytomegalovirus-associated.

The V gene end was trimmed by 5 bases and the J gene end by 5 bases; junction bases not matched to a gene: 15. CDR3 length equals 17 residues. The V gene's germline CDR1 is MGHRA and CDR2 YSYEKL. Amplification used 60 Vbeta primers and 13 Jbeta primers. Some clones are missing from TCRdb's copy, which holds only in-frame ones; the method was immunoSEQ multiplex PCR. The sample holds roughly 170,000 clones; 70% to 85% are singletons and the top ten take approximately 1.2%. The TCR comes from a girl aged 2-10 years in good health and CMV-seropositive. The genes are TRBV4-1 and TRBJ2-7, with TRBD2 matching over 10 bases. Sample: PBMCs. In nucleotides, the CDR3 is TGCGCCAGCAGCGAAGTACTAGCGGGGTTGCAAGGGCACGAGCAGTACTTC. Translating gives CASSEVLAGLQGHEQYF.